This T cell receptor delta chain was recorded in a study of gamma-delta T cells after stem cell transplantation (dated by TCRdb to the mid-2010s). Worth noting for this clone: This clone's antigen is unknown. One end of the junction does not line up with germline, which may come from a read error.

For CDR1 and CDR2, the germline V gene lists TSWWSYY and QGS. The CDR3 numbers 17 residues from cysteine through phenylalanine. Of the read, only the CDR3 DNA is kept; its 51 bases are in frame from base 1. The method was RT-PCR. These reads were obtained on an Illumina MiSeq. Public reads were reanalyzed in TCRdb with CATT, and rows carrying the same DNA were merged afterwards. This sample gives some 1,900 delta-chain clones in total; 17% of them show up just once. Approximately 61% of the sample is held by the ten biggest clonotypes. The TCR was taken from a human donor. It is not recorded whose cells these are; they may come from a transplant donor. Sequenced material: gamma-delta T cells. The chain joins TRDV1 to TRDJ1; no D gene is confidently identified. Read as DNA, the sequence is TGTGCTATTGGGAAACTAAGCACATTTCGGGCTCCCTATAAACTCATCTTT. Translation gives CAIGKLSTFRAPYKLIF.